These T cell receptor beta chains were read from a single sample in a study of graft-versus-host responses after intestinal transplantation. These TCRs are of unknown antigen specificity. TCRdb's copy holds only in-frame clones and misses some; the assay was immunoSEQ multiplex PCR. Of over 75,000 clones listed, about 87% are singletons. Material: unstimulated CD4+ T cells sorted from spleen or lymph node cells, obtained before transplant. The receptor set was obtained from a human donor who was the organ donor for an intestinal transplant. Both conserved end residues are part of each CDR3. A D gene is named only where the DNA matches it firmly. The size field is filled for only some rows; it gives once, few, many or a size class.

TRBJ2-5	TRBV5-6	-	TRBD2	CASSLTGLAGETQYF	TGTGCCAGCAGCCTAACGGGACTAGCGGGAGAGACCCAGTACTTC
TRBJ2-4	TRBV4-3	-	TRBD2	CASSQRLAGGSKNIQYF	TGCGCCAGCAGCCAAAGGCTAGCGGGAGGATCTAAAAACATTCAGTACTTC
TRBJ2-3	TRBV7-2	-	-	CASSGQYSGQYF	TGTGCCAGCAGCGGCCAGTACTCAGGGCAGTATTTT
TRBJ2-1	TRBV25-1	-	-	CASREGPCRGWGCEQFF	TGTGCCAGCAGGGAGGGCCCTTGTCGGGGGTGGGGTTGTGAGCAGTTCTTC
TRBJ2-5	TRBV5-1	-	-	CASSQNAGRETQYF	TGCGCCAGCAGCCAGAATGCAGGGAGGGAGACCCAGTACTTC
TRBJ1-2	TRBV11-3	-	-	CASSLGAYGYTF	TGTGCCAGCAGCTTAGGGGCCTATGGCTACACCTTC
TRBJ2-2	TRBV5-1	once	-	CASSLSVRPGQTNTGELFF	TGCGCCAGCAGCTTGTCAGTGCGGCCAGGGCAAACGAACACCGGGGAGCTGTTTTTT
TRBJ1-2	TRBV7-3	few	-	CASSFGTGPYTF	TGTGCCAGCAGCTTTGGTACAGGGCCCTACACCTTC
TRBJ1-4	TRBV30	once	-	CAWRWGANEKLFF	TGTGCCTGGAGGTGGGGGGCTAATGAAAAACTGTTTTTT
TRBJ2-3	TRBV11-3	-	TRBD1	CASSLRQGYTDTQYF	TGTGCCAGCAGCCTAAGACAGGGGTACACAGATACGCAGTATTTT
TRBJ2-3	TRBV7-9	-	-	CASSYWGEEGYDTQYF	TGTGCCAGCAGCTATTGGGGAGAGGAGGGGTATGATACGCAGTATTTT
TRBJ2-7	TRBV19	-	TRBD2	CASKRASGTYEQYF	TGTGCCAGTAAAAGGGCTAGCGGAACCTACGAGCAGTACTTC